Listed below are T cell receptor beta chains from one sample, sequenced in a study of identical twins. TCRdb re-derived calls from the 5' RACE reads in MiXCR, one entry per CDR3 protein. The sample shows 650,000 to 750,000 distinct CDR3 sequences, over 20% of them seen only once. This sample also belongs to another study, concerning T cells expressing NK-cell markers.

The sample taken for sequencing was PBMCs. These TCRs come from a woman aged 18-29 years in good health. Each CDR3 is given with its conserved first and last residue. Fields, in order: CDR3 length, clone size, D gene, J gene, V gene, CDR3 DNA, CDR3 protein. A D gene is named only where the DNA matches it firmly. Size is stated for part of the rows, as once, few or many counts, or as a class when the clone is expanded.

CDR3 length: 16
clone size: few
D gene: -
J gene: TRBJ1-2
V gene: TRBV19
CDR3 DNA: TGTGCCAGTAAGTTACAGGGCCCCCAGAACCGGCGCGGCTACACCTTC
CDR3 protein: CASKLQGPQNRRGYTF

CDR3 length: 11
clone size: few
D gene: -
J gene: TRBJ1-4
V gene: TRBV10-3
CDR3 DNA: TGTGCCTCTATGGGTGAGGAAAAACTGTTTTTT
CDR3 protein: CASMGEEKLFF

CDR3 length: 12
clone size: many
D gene: -
J gene: TRBJ2-5
V gene: TRBV29-1
CDR3 DNA: TGCAGCGTGGGACGGGGAGGAGAGACCCAGTACTTC
CDR3 protein: CSVGRGGETQYF

CDR3 length: 17
clone size: few
D gene: TRBD1
J gene: TRBJ2-1
V gene: TRBV20-1
CDR3 DNA: TGCAGTGCGTCGCGTGGAAGGACAGGGCATATGAGGAATGAGCAGTTCTTC
CDR3 protein: CSASRGRTGHMRNEQFF

CDR3 length: 12
clone size: -
D gene: TRBD2
J gene: TRBJ2-1
V gene: TRBV2
CDR3 DNA: TGTGCCAGTGCCGGACTAGACAATGAGCAGTTCTTC
CDR3 protein: CASAGLDNEQFF

CDR3 length: 18
clone size: -
D gene: -
J gene: TRBJ2-3
V gene: TRBV20-1
CDR3 DNA: TGCAGTGCTAGTTTAGGTACGGACAAGACATTGAGCACAGATACGCAGTATTTT
CDR3 protein: CSASLGTDKTLSTDTQYF

CDR3 length: 12
clone size: -
D gene: -
J gene: TRBJ2-3
V gene: TRBV7-9
CDR3 DNA: TGTGCCAGCAGCCAGGGAGGGGGACGAAAGTATTTT
CDR3 protein: CASSQGGGRKYF

CDR3 length: 15
clone size: -
D gene: -
J gene: TRBJ1-3
V gene: TRBV12-3/TRBV12-4
CDR3 DNA: TGTGCCAGTTATTACAGGGATCTCTCTGGAAACACCATATATTTT
CDR3 protein: CASYYRDLSGNTIYF

CDR3 length: 17
clone size: few
D gene: -
J gene: TRBJ2-2
V gene: TRBV6-5
CDR3 DNA: TGTGCCAGCAGTTACTCACAGCCGTATCCGAACACCGGGGAGCTGTTTTTT
CDR3 protein: CASSYSQPYPNTGELFF

CDR3 length: 13
clone size: few
D gene: TRBD2
J gene: TRBJ2-1
V gene: TRBV29-1
CDR3 DNA: TGCAGCGCCGAACGACTAGCGATTGATGAGCAGTTCTTC
CDR3 protein: CSAERLAIDEQFF

CDR3 length: 16
clone size: few
D gene: -
J gene: TRBJ2-3
V gene: TRBV20-1
CDR3 DNA: TGCAGTGCTAGGCCCGACAGTGTCGCTAGCACAGATACGCAGTATTTT
CDR3 protein: CSARPDSVASTDTQYF

CDR3 length: 12
clone size: -
D gene: -
J gene: TRBJ1-1
V gene: TRBV11-3
CDR3 DNA: TGTGCCAGCAGCTCCCGGGGTTCTGAAGCTTTCTTT
CDR3 protein: CASSSRGSEAFF

CDR3 length: 13
clone size: few
D gene: -
J gene: TRBJ2-1
V gene: TRBV25-1
CDR3 DNA: TGTGCCAGCACCTGGGGCCCCTACAATGAGCAGTTCTTC
CDR3 protein: CASTWGPYNEQFF

CDR3 length: 16
clone size: few
D gene: TRBD2
J gene: TRBJ2-7
V gene: TRBV12-3/TRBV12-4
CDR3 DNA: TGTGCCAGCAGTTCCCAACTAGCGGGAGACCTCTACGAGCAGTACTTC
CDR3 protein: CASSSQLAGDLYEQYF

CDR3 length: 15
clone size: -
D gene: -
J gene: TRBJ2-7
V gene: TRBV7-6
CDR3 DNA: TGTGCCAGCAGCTTAGGTATACGTTTTGGCGACGAGCAGTACTTC
CDR3 protein: CASSLGIRFGDEQYF

CDR3 length: 17
clone size: -
D gene: TRBD2
J gene: TRBJ2-7
V gene: TRBV20-1
CDR3 DNA: TGCAGTGCTAGATCCTATTCCGGGACTAGCGGGACTCTCGAGCAGTACTTC
CDR3 protein: CSARSYSGTSGTLEQYF

CDR3 length: 16
clone size: few
D gene: TRBD1
J gene: TRBJ2-6
V gene: TRBV6-1
CDR3 DNA: TGTGCCAGCAGTGAATTTCCAGGGGGTGGGGCCAACGTCCTGACTTTC
CDR3 protein: CASSEFPGGGANVLTF

CDR3 length: 15
clone size: -
D gene: -
J gene: TRBJ2-6
V gene: TRBV5-1
CDR3 DNA: TGCGCCAGCAGCTTCGGCGCCTCTGGGGCCAACGTCCTGACTTTC
CDR3 protein: CASSFGASGANVLTF

CDR3 length: 16
clone size: many
D gene: -
J gene: TRBJ2-1
V gene: TRBV20-1
CDR3 DNA: TGCAGTGCTAGAGATCTCCAGGGGAGCTCCTACAATGAGCAGTTCTTC
CDR3 protein: CSARDLQGSSYNEQFF

CDR3 length: 14
clone size: -
D gene: -
J gene: TRBJ2-7
V gene: TRBV20-1
CDR3 DNA: TGCAGTGCTAGAGGTTCTAGCGTAACCTACGAGCAGTACTTC
CDR3 protein: CSARGSSVTYEQYF

CDR3 length: 12
clone size: few
D gene: TRBD2
J gene: TRBJ2-7
V gene: TRBV20-1
CDR3 DNA: TGCAGTGCTAGTTCGGCCGGAACTAGCGATTACTTC
CDR3 protein: CSASSAGTSDYF

CDR3 length: 14
clone size: many
D gene: -
J gene: TRBJ1-3
V gene: TRBV5-1
CDR3 DNA: TGCGCCAGCAGCGACCCAGCCGTGGGAAACACCATATATTTT
CDR3 protein: CASSDPAVGNTIYF

CDR3 length: 14
clone size: -
D gene: -
J gene: TRBJ2-3
V gene: TRBV10-3
CDR3 DNA: TGTGCCATCGCCGTTGGGAGGAGCACAGATACGCAGTATTTT
CDR3 protein: CAIAVGRSTDTQYF

CDR3 length: 12
clone size: -
D gene: -
J gene: TRBJ2-3
V gene: TRBV24-1
CDR3 DNA: TGTGCCACCAGGGCACGGACAGATACGCAGTATTTT
CDR3 protein: CATRARTDTQYF

CDR3 length: 15
clone size: -
D gene: TRBD1
J gene: TRBJ2-3
V gene: TRBV18
CDR3 DNA: TGTGCCAGCTCACCTACAGGGGCTCGCACAGATACGCAGTATTTT
CDR3 protein: CASSPTGARTDTQYF

CDR3 length: 14
clone size: -
D gene: -
J gene: TRBJ1-4
V gene: TRBV14
CDR3 DNA: TGTGCCAGCAGCCAGGGGGCGATTCGTGAAAAACTGTTTTTT
CDR3 protein: CASSQGAIREKLFF

CDR3 length: 13
clone size: many
D gene: -
J gene: TRBJ1-1
V gene: TRBV12-3/TRBV12-4
CDR3 DNA: TGTGCCAGCAGTTACGGGGCGCACACTGAAGCTTTCTTT
CDR3 protein: CASSYGAHTEAFF

CDR3 length: 12
clone size: -
D gene: -
J gene: TRBJ2-7
V gene: TRBV25-1
CDR3 DNA: TGTGCCACCCCGGGACATACCTACGAGCAGTACTTC
CDR3 protein: CATPGHTYEQYF

CDR3 length: 14
clone size: few
D gene: -
J gene: TRBJ1-1
V gene: TRBV6-1
CDR3 DNA: TGTGCCAGCACACGGACCGGGATGAACACTGAAGCTTTCTTT
CDR3 protein: CASTRTGMNTEAFF

CDR3 length: 13
clone size: -
D gene: -
J gene: TRBJ1-2
V gene: TRBV7-2
CDR3 DNA: TGTGCCAGCAGCTCCCTCTTCCATTATGGCTACACCTTC
CDR3 protein: CASSSLFHYGYTF

CDR3 length: 18
clone size: few
D gene: TRBD2
J gene: TRBJ2-7
V gene: TRBV7-8
CDR3 DNA: TGTGCCAGCAGCTTATCCCTATTCGCGGGGGGCCGCTCCTACGAGCAGTACTTC
CDR3 protein: CASSLSLFAGGRSYEQYF

CDR3 length: 15
clone size: -
D gene: -
J gene: TRBJ2-4
V gene: TRBV7-2
CDR3 DNA: TGTGCCAGCAGCTTCGCTACTACCTCCAAAAACATTCAGTACTTC
CDR3 protein: CASSFATTSKNIQYF

CDR3 length: 16
clone size: few
D gene: TRBD2
J gene: TRBJ2-1
V gene: TRBV20-1
CDR3 DNA: TGCAGTGCTAGAGAGGGGACTAGCGGACTAAGTAATGAGCAGTTCTTC
CDR3 protein: CSAREGTSGLSNEQFF

CDR3 length: 15
clone size: few
D gene: TRBD2
J gene: TRBJ2-1
V gene: TRBV5-1
CDR3 DNA: TGCGCCAGCAGCAACGGGGGGGCCACCTACAATGAGCAGTTCTTC
CDR3 protein: CASSNGGATYNEQFF

CDR3 length: 14
clone size: -
D gene: -
J gene: TRBJ2-5
V gene: TRBV4-3
CDR3 DNA: TGCGCCAGCAGCCAAGGAAGTGAAGCCGGGGCCCAGTACTTC
CDR3 protein: CASSQGSEAGAQYF

CDR3 length: 15
clone size: few
D gene: TRBD1
J gene: TRBJ1-1
V gene: TRBV2
CDR3 DNA: TGTGCCAGCGAATGGGACAGCGGCCCGGAGACTGAAGCTTTCTTT
CDR3 protein: CASEWDSGPETEAFF

CDR3 length: 13
clone size: few
D gene: -
J gene: TRBJ2-3
V gene: TRBV6-2/TRBV6-3
CDR3 DNA: TGTGCCAGCAGTGATTGGAGCACAGATACGCAGTATTTT
CDR3 protein: CASSDWSTDTQYF

CDR3 length: 14
clone size: many
D gene: TRBD2
J gene: TRBJ2-5
V gene: TRBV11-2
CDR3 DNA: TGTGCCAGCAGTCGAAGCGGGAGTCGGGAGACCCAGTACTTC
CDR3 protein: CASSRSGSRETQYF

CDR3 length: 13
clone size: -
D gene: -
J gene: TRBJ1-6
V gene: TRBV2
CDR3 DNA: TGTGCCAGCGAACGAACGATACTTGTAGGCCTCCACTTT
CDR3 protein: CASERTILVGLHF

CDR3 length: 12
clone size: -
D gene: -
J gene: TRBJ2-1
V gene: TRBV20-1
CDR3 DNA: TGCAGTGCTAGAGATAACCATGATGAGCAGTTCTTC
CDR3 protein: CSARDNHDEQFF

CDR3 length: 14
clone size: few
D gene: -
J gene: TRBJ2-1
V gene: TRBV5-1
CDR3 DNA: TGCGCCAGCAGCTTGGAGGCAGACGTGGATGAGCAGTTCTTC
CDR3 protein: CASSLEADVDEQFF

CDR3 length: 15
clone size: many
D gene: -
J gene: TRBJ2-1
V gene: TRBV25-1
CDR3 DNA: TGTGCCAGCAGCCCTAGGGGGTTGGGGAACAATGAGCAGTTCTTC
CDR3 protein: CASSPRGLGNNEQFF

CDR3 length: 14
clone size: -
D gene: TRBD1
J gene: TRBJ2-7
V gene: TRBV6-1
CDR3 DNA: TGTGCCAGCACCCTGACCGGACAGGACTACGAGCAGTACTTC
CDR3 protein: CASTLTGQDYEQYF

CDR3 length: 14
clone size: few
D gene: TRBD1
J gene: TRBJ1-2
V gene: TRBV3-1
CDR3 DNA: TGTGCCAGCAGTCAGGGACAGGGAGGAGGTGGCTACACCTTC
CDR3 protein: CASSQGQGGGGYTF

CDR3 length: 14
clone size: many
D gene: -
J gene: TRBJ1-3
V gene: TRBV10-3
CDR3 DNA: TGTGCCATCAGCCTACTGGGGCCCGGAAACACCATATATTTT
CDR3 protein: CAISLLGPGNTIYF

CDR3 length: 17
clone size: -
D gene: -
J gene: TRBJ2-7
V gene: TRBV5-1
CDR3 DNA: TGCGCCAGCAGCTTGGGGGTTCACAGGGAGCCTGGGTACGAGCAGTACTTC
CDR3 protein: CASSLGVHREPGYEQYF

CDR3 length: 16
clone size: -
D gene: -
J gene: TRBJ2-7
V gene: TRBV7-9
CDR3 DNA: TGTGCCAGCAGCTTAGCGTTAATTGGTCGAGGGGACGAGCAGTACTTC
CDR3 protein: CASSLALIGRGDEQYF

CDR3 length: 13
clone size: -
D gene: -
J gene: TRBJ2-5
V gene: TRBV20-1
CDR3 DNA: TGCAGTGCTCGAAGGGGGGGGCAAGAGACCCAGTACTTC
CDR3 protein: CSARRGGQETQYF

CDR3 length: 14
clone size: many
D gene: TRBD1
J gene: TRBJ2-7
V gene: TRBV10-3
CDR3 DNA: TGTGCCATCTCAAGGACAGGTGCTAACTACGAGCAGTACTTC
CDR3 protein: CAISRTGANYEQYF

CDR3 length: 15
clone size: many
D gene: -
J gene: TRBJ2-3
V gene: TRBV20-1
CDR3 DNA: TGCAGTGCTAGGATCCCTCGGAGACCCACAGATACGCAGTATTTT
CDR3 protein: CSARIPRRPTDTQYF

CDR3 length: 13
clone size: few
D gene: -
J gene: TRBJ1-2
V gene: TRBV9
CDR3 DNA: TGTGCCAGCAGCGCCGGGGGTTTAGGTTATAACACCTTC
CDR3 protein: CASSAGGLGYNTF

CDR3 length: 15
clone size: -
D gene: -
J gene: TRBJ2-7
V gene: TRBV15
CDR3 DNA: TGTGCCACCAGCAGAGATGGTCAGGCTCCCTACGAGCAGTACTTC
CDR3 protein: CATSRDGQAPYEQYF

CDR3 length: 16
clone size: -
D gene: TRBD2
J gene: TRBJ2-1
V gene: TRBV20-1
CDR3 DNA: TGCAGTGCTAGAGTAGCCCTAGCGGAGGCCTACAATGAGCAGTTCTTC
CDR3 protein: CSARVALAEAYNEQFF

CDR3 length: 14
clone size: -
D gene: -
J gene: TRBJ1-5
V gene: TRBV20-1
CDR3 DNA: TGCAGTGCTAGATCCCGACAGTCTAATCAGCCCCAGCATTTT
CDR3 protein: CSARSRQSNQPQHF